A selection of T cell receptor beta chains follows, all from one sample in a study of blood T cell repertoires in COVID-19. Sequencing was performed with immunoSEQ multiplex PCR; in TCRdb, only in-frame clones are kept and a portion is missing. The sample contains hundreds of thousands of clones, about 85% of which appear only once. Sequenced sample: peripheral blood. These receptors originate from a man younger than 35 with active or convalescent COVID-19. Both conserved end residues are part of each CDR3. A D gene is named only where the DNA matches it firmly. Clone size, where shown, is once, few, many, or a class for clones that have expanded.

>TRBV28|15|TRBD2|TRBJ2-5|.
CASSLVAGGGETQYF
TGTGCCAGCAGTTTAGTTGCTGGGGGGGGAGAGACCCAGTACTTC
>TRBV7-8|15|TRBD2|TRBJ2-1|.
CASSPDSGRFNEQFF
TGTGCCAGCAGCCCGGATAGCGGGAGATTTAATGAGCAGTTCTTC
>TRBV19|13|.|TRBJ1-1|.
CASSISVAVEAFF
TGTGCCAGTAGTATAAGTGTAGCGGTTGAAGCTTTCTTT
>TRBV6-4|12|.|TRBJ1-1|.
CASRGGKGEAFF
TGTGCCAGCAGAGGAGGGAAAGGTGAAGCTTTCTTT
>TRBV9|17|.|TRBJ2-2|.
CASSVVSGGLDTGELFF
TGTGCCAGCAGCGTAGTATCCGGGGGGCTCGACACCGGGGAGCTGTTTTTT
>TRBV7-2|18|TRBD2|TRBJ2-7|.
CASSLELLAGGSTYEQYF
TGTGCCAGCAGCTTAGAGCTCCTAGCGGGGGGGTCAACCTACGAGCAGTACTTC
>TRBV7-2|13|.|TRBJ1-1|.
CASSRQANTEAFF
TGTGCCAGCAGCCGACAAGCAAACACTGAAGCTTTCTTT
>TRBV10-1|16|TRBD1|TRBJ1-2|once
CASSGRDRHFFGGYTF
TGCGCCAGCAGTGGGAGGGACAGGCATTTTTTCGGAGGCTACACCTTC
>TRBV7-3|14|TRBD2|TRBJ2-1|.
CASSLLRGGNEQFF
TGTGCCAGCAGCTTACTTCGGGGAGGGAATGAGCAGTTCTTC
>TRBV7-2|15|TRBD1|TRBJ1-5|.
CASSLGDRVGQPQHF
TGTGCCAGCAGCTTAGGGGACAGGGTAGGCCAGCCCCAGCATTTT
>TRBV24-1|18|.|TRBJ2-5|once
CATSDLAAGRDKAETQYF
TGTGCCACCAGTGATTTGGCGGCTGGGAGGGACAAAGCAGAGACCCAGTACTTC
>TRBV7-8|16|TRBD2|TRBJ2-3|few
CASSSGLVVATDTQYF
TGTGCCAGCAGCTCAGGACTAGTTGTTGCCACAGATACGCAGTATTTT
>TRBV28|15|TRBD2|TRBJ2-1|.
CASRSTSGRVGEQFF
TGTGCCAGCAGGAGTACTAGCGGGAGGGTTGGTGAGCAGTTCTTC
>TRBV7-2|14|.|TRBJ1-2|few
CASSPSAGGVGYTF
TGTGCCAGCAGCCCCAGCGCGGGGGGCGTCGGCTACACCTTC
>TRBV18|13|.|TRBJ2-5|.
CASSPALGETQYF
TGTGCCAGCTCACCCGCGCTCGGAGAGACCCAGTACTTC
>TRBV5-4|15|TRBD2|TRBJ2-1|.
CASSSRLAEAYEQFF
TGTGCCAGCAGCTCTCGACTAGCGGAGGCCTATGAGCAGTTCTTC
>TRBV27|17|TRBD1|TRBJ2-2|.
CASSFRWGTGDTGELFF
TGTGCCAGCAGTTTCCGTTGGGGGACAGGGGACACCGGGGAGCTGTTTTTT
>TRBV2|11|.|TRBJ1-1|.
CASRGRTEAFF
TGTGCCAGCAGGGGGCGGACTGAAGCTTTCTTT
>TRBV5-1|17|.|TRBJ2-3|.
CASSLGPRRGSTDTQYF
TGCGCCAGCAGTCTTGGCCCCCGGCGGGGTAGCACAGATACGCAGTATTTT
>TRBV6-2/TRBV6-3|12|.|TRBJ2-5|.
CASSYFRETQYF
TGTGCCAGCAGTTACTTTCGGGAGACCCAGTACTTC
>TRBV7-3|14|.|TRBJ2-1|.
CASSSMSTSDEQFF
TGTGCCAGCAGCTCAATGTCGACCAGCGATGAGCAGTTCTTC
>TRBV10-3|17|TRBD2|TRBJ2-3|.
CAISRTSGGAGTDTQYF
TGTGCCATCAGTAGGACTAGCGGGGGGGCCGGCACAGATACGCAGTATTTT
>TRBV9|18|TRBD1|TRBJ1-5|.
CASSEAPGQGDSNQPQHF
TGTGCCAGCAGCGAGGCCCCGGGACAGGGAGATAGCAATCAGCCCCAGCATTTT
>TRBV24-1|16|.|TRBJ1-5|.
CATSDPLQGNNQPQHF
TGTGCCACCAGTGATCCGCTACAGGGAAACAATCAGCCCCAGCATTTT
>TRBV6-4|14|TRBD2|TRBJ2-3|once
CASRSSGGTDTQYF
TGTGCCAGCAGATCCAGCGGGGGTACAGATACGCAGTATTTT
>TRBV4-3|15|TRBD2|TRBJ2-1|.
CASSQVGSGSNEQFF
TGCGCCAGCAGCCAAGTGGGAAGCGGGAGTAATGAGCAGTTCTTC
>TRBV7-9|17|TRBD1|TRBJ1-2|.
CASSLVGSTGGDYGYTF
TGTGCCAGCAGCTTAGTTGGTTCGACAGGGGGAGACTATGGCTACACCTTC
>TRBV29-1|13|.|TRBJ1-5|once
CSVDPGGNQPQHF
TGCAGCGTTGATCCAGGCGGCAATCAGCCCCAGCATTTT
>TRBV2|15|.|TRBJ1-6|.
CASRGRGGLNSPLHF
TGTGCCAGCAGAGGGAGGGGGGGACTAAATTCACCCCTCCACTTT
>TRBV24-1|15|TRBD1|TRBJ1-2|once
CATSDPRQGNYGYTF
TGTGCCACCAGTGATCCTCGACAGGGGAACTATGGCTACACCTTC
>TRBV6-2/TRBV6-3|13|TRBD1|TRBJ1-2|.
CASSRQGNYGYTF
TGTGCCAGCAGTCGACAGGGGAACTATGGCTACACCTTC
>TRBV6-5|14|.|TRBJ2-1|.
CASSLDRAYNEQFF
TGTGCCAGCAGCCTAGACAGAGCCTACAATGAGCAGTTCTTC
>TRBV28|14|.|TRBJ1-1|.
CASSLRTPRTEAFF
TGTGCCAGCAGTTTACGGACTCCCCGGACTGAAGCTTTCTTT
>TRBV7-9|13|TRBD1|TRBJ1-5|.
CASSSTGTQPQHF
TGTGCCAGCAGCTCGACAGGGACCCAGCCCCAGCATTTT
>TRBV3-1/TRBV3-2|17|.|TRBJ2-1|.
CASSQATLPGDYNEQFF
TGTGCCAGCAGCCAAGCCACTCTACCAGGGGACTACAATGAGCAGTTCTTC
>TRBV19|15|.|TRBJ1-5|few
CASSTRGTSNQPQHF
TGTGCCAGTAGTACCCGCGGGACGTCTAATCAGCCCCAGCATTTT
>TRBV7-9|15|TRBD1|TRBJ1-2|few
CASSSGQGRSRGYTF
TGTGCCAGCAGCTCAGGACAGGGGAGGAGTCGTGGCTACACCTTC